One and the same sample provided the 5 T cell receptor beta chains below, sequenced in a study of T cells in Graves' hyperthyroidism and ophthalmopathy. TCR beta CDR3 regions were amplified from RNA. With the HTBI primer set, the TCR CDR3 went through a first round of RT-PCR. TCRdb reprocessed the multiplex PCR reads via MiXCR and lists one record per CDR3 protein. This repertoire shows about 380,000 distinct CDR3 sequences, approximately 18% found once; its top ten account for around two fifths. The material sequenced was blood. The receptors shown here come from a man between 18 and 35 years old with Graves' ophthalmopathy.

This clonotype turned up a few times. The chain is built from TRBV5-1 and TRBJ2-5, with D possibly matching TRBD1 (6 bases). Trimming removed 4 bases at V and 2 bases at J, with 12 bases between. Germline CDR1 and CDR2: SGHRS and YFSETQ. This CDR3 is 14 amino acids long. CDR3 region: CASSPTRGQETQYF. For the CDR3, the DNA is TGCGCCAGCAGCCCTACTAGGGGGCAAGAGACCCAGTACTTC.

This clonotype has a count of ten or more. This chain links TRBV18 with TRBJ1-1; no clear D gene. The CDR3 is 15 amino acids. The V gene's germline CDR1 is KGHSH and CDR2 LQKENI. The V end lost 0 bases, the J end lost 2 bases, and 10 bases lay between the germline ends. The CDR3 region has the DNA TGTGCCAGCTCACCACCGTACAGCGGCAACACTGAAGCTTTCTTT. The encoded protein is CASSPPYSGNTEAFF.

This clonotype has only one observation. The J gene is TRBJ1-2, the V gene TRBV20-1; a possible D gene is TRBD1 (5 bases). Germline-derived CDR1 and CDR2 are DFQATT and SNEGSKA (reference sequence). This CDR3 comprises 15 residues. The ends were cut back, 2 bases at V and 9 bases at J, with 22 bases in the middle. This CDR3 reads CSARKTEEDGQSYTF. The DNA for the CDR3 is TGCAGTGCTAGAAAGACAGAAGAAGACGGCCAGAGCTACACCTTC.

This clonotype was counted many times. J is TRBJ1-1 and V is TRBV6-5, with a tentative D call TRBD1 (5 bases). Germline-derived CDR1 and CDR2 are MNHEY and SVGAGI. This CDR3 contains 16 residues. V dropped 2 bases and J dropped 3 bases, with 16 bases sitting between them. CDR3 bases: TGTGCCAGCAGTTACGGTGCCAGGGCGATGGACACTGAAGCTTTCTTT. It translates to CASSYGARAMDTEAFF.

The rearrangement uses TRBV15 and TRBJ2-1; tentatively, D is TRBD1 (5 bases). V was pared by 0 bases and J by 8 bases, with 20 bases between. The length of the CDR3 is 17 residues. The V gene's germline CDR1 is LNHNV and CDR2 YYDKDF (reference sequence). CDR3 region: CATSRDLGALGPHEQFF. The CDR3 DNA sequence: TGTGCCACCAGCAGAGATCTTGGGGCGCTGGGGCCCCATGAGCAGTTCTTC.